This TCR beta chain came from a study of immune heterogeneity within non-small cell lung tumors. Amplification of TCR beta CDR3 was performed by multiplex PCR with 32 V and 13 J primers. TCRdb processed the multiplex PCR reads anew with MiXCR; each CDR3 protein has one entry. Of roughly 14,000 distinct CDR3 sequences listed, about 30% were seen once; the top ten hold around 5.3%. This clonotype was found many times. Germline-derived CDR1 and CDR2 are MGHRA and YSYEKL. After removal of 4 bases from V and 4 bases from J, the junction contained 10 bases not matched to a gene. This CDR3 is built from 16 residues. Template material for each sample was about 560 ng of bulk tumor genomic DNA. Several spatially distant biopsies were obtained per primary tumor intraoperatively. These patients got curative surgery after being newly diagnosed with untreated non-small cell lung cancer.

The rearrangement joins TRBV4-1 to TRBJ2-1; TRBD1 matches 7 bases. This receptor was taken from a man in his forties or fifties with non-small cell lung cancer. Sequencing was done on a sample of lung tumor tissue. The DNA of the CDR3 is TGCGCCAGCAGCCGTCATCCGGGACAGCTTTACAATGAGCAGTTCTTC. Its protein is CASSRHPGQLYNEQFF.